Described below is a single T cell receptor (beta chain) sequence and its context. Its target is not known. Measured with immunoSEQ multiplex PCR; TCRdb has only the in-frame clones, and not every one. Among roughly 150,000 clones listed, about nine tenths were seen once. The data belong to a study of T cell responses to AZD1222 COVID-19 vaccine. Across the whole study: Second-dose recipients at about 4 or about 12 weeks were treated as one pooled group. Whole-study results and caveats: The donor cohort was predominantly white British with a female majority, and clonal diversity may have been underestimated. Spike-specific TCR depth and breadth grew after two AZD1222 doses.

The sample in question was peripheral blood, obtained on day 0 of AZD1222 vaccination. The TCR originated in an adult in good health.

CDR3 residues: CASSVGAEAYEQYF. The CDR3 nucleotides read TGTGCCAGCAGCGTAGGGGCGGAAGCCTACGAGCAGTACTTC. The chain uses TRBV9 and TRBJ2-7, with unresolved D. Germline CDR1 reads SGDLS; CDR2 reads YYNGEE. The CDR3 runs to 14 residues. V dropped 0 bases and J dropped 2 bases, with 9 bases sitting between them.